This entry describes one T cell receptor beta chain. Its antigen is still unknown. The data were taken from a study of cytomegalovirus exposure and HLA in healthy donors. Findings and limits, study-wide: Being indistinguishable, some V segments were excluded, TRBV6-2 and TRBV6-3 among them.

The primer mix had 60 Vbeta and 13 Jbeta primers. The data were produced by immunoSEQ multiplex PCR, yet TCRdb's version contains in-frame clones alone and is incomplete. The sample records approximately 130,000 clones, over 65% being singletons. Germline V gene data show CDR1 as SGHTA and CDR2 as FQGTGA. CDR3 size: 17 residues. V lost 1 base, J lost 12 bases, and 16 bases stayed unmatched. The material sequenced was PBMCs. The sequence derives from a woman in her forties in good health and CMV-seronegative. The chain has TRBV7-3 and TRBJ2-1; 9 bases map to TRBD2. The CDR3, as DNA: TGTGCCAGCAGCTTAAGTCCTACGCTAGCGGGATCGAAGGGGCAGTTCTTC. It translates to CASSLSPTLAGSKGQFF.